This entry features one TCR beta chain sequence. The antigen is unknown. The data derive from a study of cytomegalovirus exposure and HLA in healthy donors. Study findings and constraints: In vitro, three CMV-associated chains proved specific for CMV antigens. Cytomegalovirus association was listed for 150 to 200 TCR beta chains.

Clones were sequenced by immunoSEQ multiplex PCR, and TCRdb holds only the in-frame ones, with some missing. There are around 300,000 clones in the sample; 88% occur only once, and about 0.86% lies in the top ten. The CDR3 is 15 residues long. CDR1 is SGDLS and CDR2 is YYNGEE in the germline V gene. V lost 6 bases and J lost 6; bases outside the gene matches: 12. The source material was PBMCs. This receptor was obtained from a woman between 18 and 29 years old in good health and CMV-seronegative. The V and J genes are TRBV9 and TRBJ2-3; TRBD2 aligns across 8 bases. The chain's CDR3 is CASTLEAGGPDTQYF. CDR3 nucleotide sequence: TGTGCCAGCACATTAGAGGCGGGAGGCCCGGATACGCAGTATTTT.